The rows below give T cell receptor beta chains drawn from one sample of a study of T cells in Graves' hyperthyroidism and ophthalmopathy. In TCRdb, the multiplex PCR reads were re-called with MiXCR into one record per CDR3 protein. The sample contains more than 600,000 distinct CDR3 sequences, about 17% of which appear only once. Input material: blood. The receptors here all came from a man between 18 and 29 years old with Graves' hyperthyroidism. Both conserved end residues are trimmed from each CDR3.

>TRBV28|TRBJ2-2
ASSPSGRGTGELF
>TRBV6-1|TRBJ1-4
ASRDYRGLSEKLF
>TRBV28|TRBJ2-1
ASCQAGTGWNEQF
>TRBV28|TRBJ1-4
ASSWTGLNEKLF
>TRBV20-1|TRBJ2-7
SARDPGLGSYEQY
>TRBV7-2|TRBJ2-5
ASSLSWPGETQY
>TRBV12-3/TRBV12-4|TRBJ2-1
ASTPGLAGAYNEQF
>TRBV19|TRBJ2-5
ASSTGTSGVETQY
>TRBV6-1|TRBJ2-7
ASSDPSGQGTSGNYEQY
>TRBV20-1|TRBJ2-1
SARGGRALGNEQF
>TRBV28|TRBJ2-3
ASSLGTGGEDTQY
>TRBV4-1|TRBJ2-6
ASSKIGEAGANVLT
>TRBV29-1|TRBJ2-7
SVPRTGTGGNEQY
>TRBV12-3/TRBV12-4|TRBJ2-7
ASRVGYEQY
>TRBV28|TRBJ2-2
ASRATGELF
>TRBV28|TRBJ1-6
ASSARDNSPLH
>TRBV6-1|TRBJ1-4
ASSYRAAAANEKLF
>TRBV2|TRBJ1-5
ASSRDRGDNQPQH
>TRBV6-1|TRBJ2-2
ASKGLAGTTGELF
>TRBV18|TRBJ2-2
ASSPLTGGGTGELF
>TRBV12-3/TRBV12-4|TRBJ1-3
ASSLASPGNIIY
>TRBV2|TRBJ2-7
ASSSTSDYEQY
>TRBV29-1|TRBJ2-5
SVDGLITLETQY